One sample yielded the 14 T cell receptor beta chains listed below, sequenced in a study of T cell repertoires in cytomegalovirus infection. MiXCR, applied by TCRdb to the reads, yields one record per CDR3 protein. The repertoire holds around 310,000 distinct CDR3 sequences, 15% to 20% seen once, with 12% in the top ten. Sequences were obtained from PBMCs. These receptors were taken from a human donor in good health (CMV status not recorded). Some clones in this sample may be carry-over from other donors' samples.

This chain uses TRBV5-1 with TRBJ2-1; the D gene is possibly TRBD1 (5 bases). CDR1 and CDR2 from the germline V gene are SGHRS and YFSETQ. The CDR3 consists of 13 residues. V was pared by 5 bases and J by 5 bases, with 11 bases between. The CDR3 DNA is TGCGCCAGCAGTTATGACAGAGACAATGAGCAGTTCTTC. Protein: CASSYDRDNEQFF.

The rearrangement joins TRBV5-4 to TRBJ2-2; 7 bases are shared with TRBD1. With 4 bases clipped from V and 6 bases from J, the junction kept 6 bases outside the gene matches. Looked up from germline, CDR1 is SGHNT and CDR2 is YYREEE (reference sequence). This CDR3 has 14 residues. The CDR3 region has the DNA TGTGCCAGCAGCCTCGGACAGGTTCCCGGGGAGCTGTTTTTT. Translating it yields CASSLGQVPGELFF. The whole variable domain, remainder taken from reference TRBV5-4 and TRBJ2-2, is ETGVTQSPTHLIKTRGQQVTLRCSSQSGHNTVSWYQQALGQGPQFIFQYYREEENGRGNFPPRFSGLQFPNYSSELNVNALELDDSALYLCASSLGQVPGELFFGEGSRLTVL.

This clonotype was picked up many times. V gene TRBV12-3 or TRBV12-4 combines with J gene TRBJ2-5; TRBD2 agrees at 8 bases. The V and J ends lost 3 bases and 4 bases, in that order; junction bases with no gene match: 4. This CDR3 region has 14 residues. Here the CDR3 DNA reads TGTGCCAGCAGTTTCGGGGGGGCGAGAGAGACCCAGTACTTC. This encodes CASSFGGARETQYF.

This clonotype was observed a few times. The J gene is TRBJ1-1, the V gene TRBV4-2, with D unresolved. Germline V gene lookup returns CDR1 LGHNA and CDR2 YNFKEQ. The CDR3 totals 16 residues. V dropped 4 bases and J dropped 1 base, with 16 bases sitting between them. The CDR3 coding sequence is TGTGCCAGCAGCCCCCGGGATCAGGAAGGGAACACTGAAGCTTTCTTT. As protein: CASSPRDQEGNTEAFF.

In this sample, this clonotype turned up a few times. The rearrangement links TRBV7-8 to TRBJ1-5; D remains unclear. Trimming pared 3 bases from V and 3 bases from J, leaving 18 bases between. CDR1 and CDR2 from the germline V gene are SGHVS and FQNEAQ. The CDR3 sequence is 17 residues long. The CDR3 loop reads CASSFDPSQGNNQPQHF. CDR3 sequence (DNA): TGTGCCAGCAGCTTTGACCCCTCCCAAGGGAACAATCAGCCCCAGCATTTT. The full variable domain, rest sourced from reference TRBV7-8 and TRBJ1-5, is GAGVSQSPRYKVAKRGQDVALRCDPISGHVSLFWYQQALGQGPEFLTYFQNEAQLDKSGLPSDRFFAERPEGSVSTLKIQRTQQEDSAVYLCASSFDPSQGNNQPQHFGDGTRLSIL.

Many counts were recorded for this clonotype. V is TRBV7-2 and J is TRBJ1-4; D unclear. The germline V gene encodes CDR1 SGHTA and CDR2 FQGNSA. The V end was cut by 0 bases, the J end by 7 bases, with 12 bases between. The CDR3 runs to 15 residues. CDR3 sequence: CASSLARAASEKLFF. CDR3 coding DNA: TGTGCCAGCAGCTTAGCGCGCGCAGCTTCTGAAAAACTGTTTTTT.

DNA of the CDR3: TGCAGTGCTAGCCCCCTTATGGGCGGGGGGCTTTCTAGCACAGATACGCAGTATTTT. Translated, it gives CSASPLMGGGLSSTDTQYF. The chain links TRBV20-1 to TRBJ2-3; 8 bases line up with TRBD2. V was clipped by 3 bases and J by 0 bases; unmatched bases: 17. CDR3 length equals 19 residues. The germline gives CDR1 DFQATT, CDR2 SNEGSKA (reference sequence).

There are many counts of this clonotype. The V call is TRBV6-1, the J call TRBJ2-5, with 7 bases matching TRBD1. With 5 bases clipped from V and 2 bases from J, the junction kept 11 bases outside the gene matches. Germline CDR1 reads MNHNS; CDR2 reads SASEGT. The CDR3 runs to 16 residues. The CDR3 DNA is TGTGCCAGCAGTTACACCGGGACAGACCGGCAAGAGACCCAGTACTTC. As protein: CASSYTGTDRQETQYF.

The sample holds a few counts of this clonotype. The genes are TRBV6-2 or TRBV6-3 and TRBJ2-7; TRBD2 matches 7 bases. This CDR3 contains 14 residues. V trimming: 7 bases; J trimming: 3 bases; junction bases outside the gene matches: 9. Germline CDR1 MNHEY, CDR2 SVGEGT. CDR3 amino acids: CASMKAGTNYEQYF. CDR3 sequence (DNA): TGTGCCAGCATGAAAGCGGGGACGAACTACGAGCAGTACTTC.

In its sample, this clonotype was seen many times. CDR3 sequence: CASSLHSKSETQYF. As DNA, the CDR3 is TGTGCCAGCAGTTTGCACTCGAAGTCGGAGACCCAGTACTTC. The chain is built from TRBV28 and TRBJ2-5; the D is unclear. Germline loops: CDR1 MDHEN, CDR2 SYDVKM. V lost 3 bases, J lost 5 bases, and 13 bases lay in between. The CDR3 consists of 14 residues.

This chain links TRBV20-1 with TRBJ1-4; possibly TRBD1 for D (6 bases). The CDR3 sequence is 15 residues long. CDR1 and CDR2 (germline): DFQATT, SNEGSKA (reference sequence). V was pared by 3 bases and J by 0 bases, with 11 bases between. Here the CDR3 reads CSASGGGTTNEKLFF. Written as DNA, the CDR3 is TGCAGTGCTAGCGGAGGGGGAACAACTAATGAAAAACTGTTTTTT.

The gene calls are TRBV12-5 and TRBJ2-2; unclear D gene. This CDR3 has 12 residues. Germline V gives CDR1 LGHNT, CDR2 FRNRAP. The V end was cut by 5 bases, the J end by 9 bases, with 10 bases between. CDR3 in amino acids: CASGITGRELFF. For the CDR3, the DNA is TGTGCTAGTGGTATAACTGGGCGGGAGCTGTTTTTT. Full variable domain (outside the CDR3, taken from reference TRBV12-5 and TRBJ2-2): DARVTQTPRHKVTEMGQEVTMRCQPILGHNTVFWYRQTMMQGLELLAYFRNRAPLDDSGMPKDRFSAEMPDATLATLKIQPSEPRDSAVYFCASGITGRELFFGEGSRLTVL.

This clonotype came up many times. V gene TRBV7-2 combines with J gene TRBJ2-1; 10 positions match TRBD2. CDR1 is SGHTA and CDR2 is FQGNSA in the germline V gene. The trim removed 5 bases at V and 7 bases at J, leaving 11 bases unmatched. The CDR3 has 16 amino acids. CDR3 nucleotides: TGTGCCAGCAGCGGGGGGGCTAGCGGGGGTTGGAATGAGCAGTTCTTC. Translation: CASSGGASGGWNEQFF.

In its sample, this clonotype was seen many times. V usage is TRBV28 and J usage is TRBJ1-2; 8 positions agree with TRBD1. Germline values: CDR1 MDHEN, CDR2 SYDVKM. The CDR3 covers 16 residues. V dropped 0 bases and J dropped 1; count of bases not matched to a gene: 4. CDR3 nucleotides: TGTGCCAGCAGTTTATGGGACAGGGCGAGTAACTATGGCTACACCTTC. As protein: CASSLWDRASNYGYTF.